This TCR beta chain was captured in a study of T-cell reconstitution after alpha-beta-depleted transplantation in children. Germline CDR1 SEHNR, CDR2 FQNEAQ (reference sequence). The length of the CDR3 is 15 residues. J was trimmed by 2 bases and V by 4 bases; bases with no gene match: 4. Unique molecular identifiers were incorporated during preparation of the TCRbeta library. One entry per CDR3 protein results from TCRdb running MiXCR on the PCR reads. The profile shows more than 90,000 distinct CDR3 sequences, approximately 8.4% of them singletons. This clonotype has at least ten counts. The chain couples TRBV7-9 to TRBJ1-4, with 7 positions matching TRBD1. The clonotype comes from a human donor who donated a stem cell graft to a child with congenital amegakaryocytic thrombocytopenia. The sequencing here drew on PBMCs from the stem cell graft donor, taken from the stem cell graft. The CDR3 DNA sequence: TGTGCCAGCAGCTCCCGGGACAGCACTAATGAAAAACTGTTTTTT. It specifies CASSSRDSTNEKLFF.